Shown below are 14 T cell receptor beta chains from a single sample sequenced in a study of shared clonotypes between healthy human individuals. Profiling relied on immunoSEQ multiplex PCR, and the TCRdb table lists in-frame clones only, not all of them. The sample carries a few million clones, approximately 90% recorded once. Sequenced sample: naive CD4+ T cells sorted from blood. This sample's subset: CD45RA+ positively selected. The source of these receptors is a man aged 18-30 years in good health.

The rearrangement uses TRBV15 and TRBJ1-6; TRBD1 is a possible D gene (5 bases). Germline V gene sequence: CDR1 LNHNV, CDR2 YYDKDF (reference sequence). The CDR3 extends over 15 amino acids. V lost 1 base and J lost 8, with 12 bases in between. The CDR3 region has the DNA TGTGCCACCAGCAGAGGAGGGGTGGGCGATTCACCCCTCCACTTT. Amino acid sequence: CATSRGGVGDSPLHF.

V and J are TRBV5-1 and TRBJ2-6, with a possible D match to TRBD1 (5 bases). The CDR3 spans 18 residues. Germline V CDR1 and CDR2: SGHRS, YFSETQ. Trimming removed 0 bases at V and 0 bases at J, with 13 bases between. CDR3 sequence reads: CASSLGNARVSGANVLTF. DNA for the CDR3: TGCGCCAGCAGCTTGGGAAATGCCAGGGTCTCTGGGGCCAACGTCCTGACTTTC.

A remark on this clone: In the same sample, other DNA sequences code for this CDR3. This chain uses TRBV5-1 with TRBJ2-5, with D unresolved. CDR3 length: 14 amino acids. The V gene lost 0 bases and the J gene lost 5 bases, with 11 bases spanning the gap. Germline V CDR1 and CDR2: SGHRS, YFSETQ. In DNA, the CDR3 is TGCGCCAGCAGCTTGGGAACGGGCGTTGAGACCCAGTACTTC. Translated: CASSLGTGVETQYF. The full variable domain, in which reference TRBV5-1 and TRBJ2-5 provide the parts outside the CDR3, is KAGVTQTPRYLIKTRGQQVTLSCSPISGHRSVSWYQQTPGQGLQFLFEYFSETQRNKGNFPGRFSGRQFSNSRSEMNVSTLELGDSALYLCASSLGTGVETQYFGPGTRLLVL.

The genes are TRBV11-2 and TRBJ2-5; no reliable D call. Near its end, the DNA agrees better with TRBJ2-7, so the J call may be wrong. Germline CDR1 reads SGHAT; CDR2 reads FQNNGV. There are 13 residues in the CDR3. The CDR3 reads CATSILQSYEQYF. CDR3 coding DNA: TGTGCCACCTCTATATTGCAGTCCTACGAGCAGTACTTC.

This clone was seen more than once but under ten times. The chain has TRBV4-1 and TRBJ1-2; D call uncertain. With 6 bases removed from V and 6 bases from J, the gap between germline ends came to 20 bases. The germline V gene has CDR1 MGHRA and CDR2 YSYEKL. The CDR3 length is 15 residues. In DNA form, the CDR3 reads TGCGCCAGCAGGGATCCGTCGCGGCAGCCACATGGCTACACCTTC. Its protein product is CASRDPSRQPHGYTF.

The chain carries TRBV11-3 and TRBJ2-1; 7 positions agree with TRBD2. This CDR3 spans 15 amino acids. Germline V gene lookup returns CDR1 SGHNT and CDR2 YENEEA. Losses at the gene ends were 2 bases for V and 4 bases for J; bases not matched to a gene: 5. The CDR3 protein is CASSLMGTTYNEQFF. The CDR3 coding sequence is TGTGCCAGCAGCTTAATGGGGACTACTTACAATGAGCAGTTCTTC.

This chain connects TRBV5-8 to TRBJ2-3; D possibly corresponds to TRBD2 (6 bases). The V end was cut by 6 bases, the J end by 1 base, with 21 bases between. This CDR3 spans 17 amino acids. The germline V gene has CDR1 SGHTS and CDR2 YDEGEE. The CDR3 is CASIRAVGGRGTDTQYF. In nucleotides, the CDR3 is TGTGCCAGCATCCGAGCCGTCGGGGGAAGGGGCACAGATACGCAGTATTTT.

The V and J genes are TRBV2 and TRBJ1-1, with D perhaps matching TRBD1 (5 bases). This CDR3 contains 14 residues. Trimming cost V 3 bases and J 4 bases, with 12 bases left between them. In germline, CDR1 is SNHLY, CDR2 FYNNEI. CDR3 region: CASSEGGVGTEAFF. The CDR3 bases are TGTGCCAGCAGTGAGGGAGGGGTTGGCACTGAAGCTTTCTTT.

This chain links TRBV18 with TRBJ2-3; D is unresolved. Germline CDR1 reads KGHSH; CDR2 reads LQKENI. The CDR3 is made up of 14 amino acids. Trimming pared 0 bases from V and 4 bases from J, leaving 8 bases between. In DNA form, the CDR3 reads TGTGCCAGCTCACCACCGGTTCAGGCAGATACGCAGTATTTT. This encodes CASSPPVQADTQYF.

Worth noting for this clone: This sample also contains other DNA sequences that code for the same CDR3. The chain has TRBV6-5 and TRBJ1-2, with TRBD1 matching 8 bases. The CDR3 runs to 11 residues. Germline V CDR1 and CDR2: MNHEY, SVGAGI. With 5 bases clipped from V and 7 bases from J, the junction kept 0 bases outside the gene matches. The DNA for the CDR3 is TGTGCCAGCAGTGACAGGGGTGGCTACACCTTC. It translates to CASSDRGGYTF.

The chain combines TRBV6-6 with TRBJ1-2; D is uncertain. This CDR3 is built from 13 residues. V lost 1 base, J lost 0 bases, and 3 bases lay in between. The germline V gene has CDR1 MNHNY and CDR2 SVGAGI (reference sequence). The CDR3 is CASSYWTNYGYTF. As DNA, the CDR3 is TGTGCCAGCAGTTACTGGACTAACTATGGCTACACCTTC.

The chain has TRBV6-5 and TRBJ2-7, with no clear D. This CDR3 spans 12 amino acids. V gave up 4 bases and J gave up 3 bases, with 7 bases separating them. Germline CDR1 is MNHEY and CDR2 is SVGAGI. CDR3 nucleotide sequence: TGTGCCAGCAGTTCTAACAGCTACGAGCAGTACTTC. This encodes CASSSNSYEQYF.

The rearrangement uses TRBV5-4 and TRBJ1-4; a possible D gene is TRBD1 (6 bases). This CDR3 is 14 amino acids long. Trimming took 4 bases from V and 5 from J, leaving 12 bases between them. Germline V gene lookup returns CDR1 SGHNT and CDR2 YYREEE (reference sequence). The CDR3 DNA reads as TGTGCCAGCAGCCAGGACAGTACAAATGAAAAACTGTTTTTT. Protein sequence: CASSQDSTNEKLFF.

For the CDR3, the DNA is TGTGCCATCAGTGAGTCGCCGGGAATGACAGGTCGCTGGCGGAACACTGAAGCTTTCTTT. It is translated as CAISESPGMTGRWRNTEAFF. The gene calls are TRBV10-3 and TRBJ1-1; tentatively, D is TRBD1 (6 bases). This CDR3 region has 20 residues. Germline CDR1 is ENHRY and CDR2 is SYGVKD. With 0 bases removed from V and 1 base from J, the gap between germline ends came to 24 bases.